The 6 T cell receptor beta chains below come from one sample, sequenced in a study of T cell repertoires in cytomegalovirus infection. A single record per CDR3 protein comes from TCRdb applying MiXCR to the reads. The sample records under 850,000 distinct CDR3 sequences, around 30% being singletons. Antigens for these TCRs are unknown. The sample here was cultured PBMCs, taken from culture after CMV antigen stimulation. All receptors come from a human donor in good health (CMV status not recorded). Some clones in this sample may be carry-over from other donors' samples.

This clonotype was counted between two and nine times. The chain couples TRBV7-8 to TRBJ1-2; the match to TRBD1 covers 12 bases. Losses at the gene ends were 2 bases for V and 6 bases for J; bases not matched to a gene: 10. Germline V gene data show CDR1 as SGHVS and CDR2 as FQNEAQ. The CDR3 consists of 17 residues. CDR3 residues: CASSLIGGTGGGDGYTF. The CDR3 nucleotides read TGTGCCAGCAGCTTAATTGGGGGGACAGGGGGCGGCGATGGCTACACCTTC.

The genes are TRBV11-2 and TRBJ2-7; D unclear. CDR1 SGHAT and CDR2 FQNNGV come from the germline V gene. The CDR3 contains 16 residues. Trimming shortened V by 5 bases and J by 0 bases, and 17 bases separated the two germline ends. The CDR3, as DNA: TGTGCCAGCAGCCCCCTGACGGCCAGGAGCTCCTACGAGCAGTACTTC. Translation: CASSPLTARSSYEQYF.

The table lists this clonotype with a few counts. The chain has TRBV11-2 and TRBJ2-1; no clear D gene. The CDR3 consists of 13 residues. Germline CDR1 reads SGHAT; CDR2 reads FQNNGV. V was clipped by 11 bases and J by 4 bases, with 15 bases between them. The DNA of the CDR3 is TGTGCCTCACGACCGACTTCGTACAATGAGCAGTTCTTC. Its protein is CASRPTSYNEQFF.

This clonotype was recorded many times. The DNA for the CDR3 is TGTGCCAGCAGCTTAATTCCGGGGCCTAATGAAAAACTGTTTTTT. It encodes CASSLIPGPNEKLFF. The rearrangement links TRBV7-2 to TRBJ1-4; tentative D call: TRBD1 (5 bases). The V gene lost 2 bases and the J gene lost 3 bases, with 10 bases spanning the gap. This CDR3 has 15 amino acids. Germline loops: CDR1 SGHTA, CDR2 FQGNSA. The entire variable domain, with the rest obtained from reference TRBV7-2 and TRBJ1-4, is as follows: GAGVSQSPSNKVTEKGKDVELRCDPISGHTALYWYRQSLGQGLEFLIYFQGNSAPDKSGLPSDRFSAERTGGSVSTLTIQRTQQEDSAVYLCASSLIPGPNEKLFFGSGTQLSVL.

There are a few counts of this clonotype. The V and J genes are TRBV4-1 and TRBJ2-1; 8 bases match TRBD2. The ends lost 4 bases at V and 0 bases at J; junction bases unmatched: 8. From germline, CDR1 is MGHRA and CDR2 YSYEKL. The CDR3 is 17 amino acids. CDR3 nucleotide sequence: TGCGCCAGCAGCCGACGGGGGGGGGAGGCCTCCTACAATGAGCAGTTCTTC. It yields the protein CASSRRGGEASYNEQFF.

This clonotype was seen only a few times. This chain uses TRBV11-2 with TRBJ1-6, with 7 bases lining up with TRBD1. Trimming took 4 bases from V and 13 from J; bases not matched to a gene: 13. Per the germline V gene, CDR1 is SGHAT and CDR2 is FQNNGV. There are 15 residues in the CDR3. CDR3 sequence reads: CASSSQGGAESPLHF. The CDR3 region has the DNA TGTGCCAGCAGCTCCCAGGGGGGGGCGGAAAGTCCCCTCCACTTT.